The 21 T cell receptor beta chains in this list originate from one sample, sequenced in a study of blood T cells in healthy people across ages. Alongside a J-beta primer mix, a sample-barcoded 5' primer served in a second PCR lasting roughly 7 to 12 cycles. TCRdb fed the 5' RACE reads into MiXCR, producing one record per CDR3 protein. The table records fewer than 2 million distinct CDR3 sequences, 30% to 40% of them present only once. Material for sequencing was blood. These receptors were obtained from a human donor in good health.

Here the CDR3 reads CASSQGFRGWTQYF. CDR3 in DNA: TGTGCCAGCAGCCAAGGTTTCCGGGGGTGGACCCAGTACTTC. The rearrangement joins TRBV14 to TRBJ2-5; D is perhaps TRBD2 (6 bases). The CDR3 has 14 residues. Germline lookup yields CDR1 SGHDN and CDR2 FVKESK. The V end was cut by 1 base, the J end by 7 bases, with 13 bases between.

The chain carries TRBV7-2 and TRBJ2-5; D not resolved. V was shortened by 5 bases and J by 5 bases, with 12 bases between the two germline ends. The germline CDR1 and CDR2 sequences are SGHTA and FQGNSA. The CDR3 is 13 amino acids. This CDR3 reads CASSPFIRETQYF. In DNA form, the CDR3 reads TGTGCCAGCAGCCCTTTCATTCGGGAGACCCAGTACTTC. The full variable domain, with the rest looked up from reference TRBV7-2 and TRBJ2-5, is GAGVSQSPSNKVTEKGKDVELRCDPISGHTALYWYRQSLGQGLEFLIYFQGNSAPDKSGLPSDRFSAERTGGSVSTLTIQRTQQEDSAVYLCASSPFIRETQYFGPGTRLLVL.

The rearrangement joins TRBV14 to TRBJ2-5; D unclear. Germline CDR1 SGHDN, CDR2 FVKESK. The length of the CDR3 is 15 residues. Between the trimmed V and J ends, which lost 5 bases and 2 bases, there was a span of 15 bases. For the CDR3, the DNA is TGTGCCAGCAGCGAACGACCCAGCCTTCAAGAGACCCAGTACTTC. Translated, it gives CASSERPSLQETQYF. The variable domain in full, completed from reference TRBV14 and TRBJ2-5, reads EAGVTQFPSHSVIEKGQTVTLRCDPISGHDNLYWYRRVMGKEIKFLLHFVKESKQDESGMPNNRFLAERTGGTYSTLKVQPAELEDSGVYFCASSERPSLQETQYFGPGTRLLVL.

On this clonotype: A single base separates this from a much larger clone, so it may be a read error. The chain joins TRBV29-1 to TRBJ2-1; possibly TRBD1 for D (6 bases). The J call may be mistaken, given a closer DNA end match to TRBJ2-7. CDR1 SQVTM and CDR2 ANQGSEA come from the germline V gene. This CDR3 is 13 amino acids long. CDR3 in amino acids: CSVGAGSYNEQYF. The CDR3 DNA is TGCAGCGTGGGGGCAGGGTCCTACAATGAGCAGTACTTC.

The chain has TRBV5-1 and TRBJ2-3; 8 bases are shared with TRBD2. This CDR3 comprises 15 residues. Germline CDR1 reads SGHRS; CDR2 reads YFSETQ. The ends lost 7 bases at V and 3 bases at J; junction bases unmatched: 10. In nucleotides, the CDR3 is TGCGCCAGCGGGCTGCGGGGGGTTGGGACAGATACGCAGTATTTT. As protein: CASGLRGVGTDTQYF.

With regard to this clonotype: The junction differs from germline at one of its ends, possibly a read error. The chain carries TRBV20-1 and TRBJ2-7, with 8 positions matching TRBD1. Per the germline V gene, CDR1 is DFQATT and CDR2 is SNEGSKA (reference sequence). The CDR3 covers 12 residues. This CDR3 is CSALDRVNEQYF. In DNA, the CDR3 is TGCAGTGCTCTGGACAGGGTGAACGAGCAATACTTC.

This sequence joins TRBV9 and TRBJ2-7, with unresolved D. Germline values: CDR1 SGDLS, CDR2 YYNGEE. There are 14 residues in the CDR3. V lost 1 base to trimming and J lost 3 bases, with 11 bases between them. The CDR3 here is CASSVSPSNYEQYF. The CDR3 DNA follows: TGTGCCAGCAGCGTAAGTCCGTCTAACTACGAGCAGTACTTC.

Worth noting for this clonotype: A junction end diverges from the germline sequence, so it may reflect a read error. The chain combines TRBV11-2 with TRBJ2-5; 7 nucleotides align to TRBD1. The V gene's germline CDR1 is SGHAT and CDR2 FQNNGV. CDR3 size: 15 residues. The CDR3 nucleotides are TGTGCCAGCAGCATAGGCGAGACAGGGAAAGAGGCCCAGTACTTC. It codes for CASSIGETGKEAQYF.

In its sample, this clonotype was seen a few times. V usage is TRBV29-1 and J usage is TRBJ2-1; possibly TRBD2 for D (6 bases). CDR1 is SQVTM and CDR2 is ANQGSEA in the germline V gene. The CDR3 spans 13 residues. Trimming stripped 1 base from V and 7 bases from J, with 11 bases between. CDR3 amino acids: CSVEGGESNEQFF. DNA for the CDR3: TGCAGCGTTGAAGGGGGGGAATCTAATGAGCAGTTCTTC.

This chain uses TRBV7-6 with TRBJ2-7; D possibly corresponds to TRBD2 (5 bases). Germline V gene lookup returns CDR1 SGHVS and CDR2 FNYEAQ. CDR3 size: 15 residues. Trimming pared 5 bases from V and 5 bases from J, leaving 19 bases between. The CDR3 DNA reads TGTGCCAGCAGCCCCGGGAAGGGCCGTCCTAACGAGCAGTACTTC. Its protein is CASSPGKGRPNEQYF.

The V call is TRBV7-2, the J call TRBJ1-2, with TRBD1 as a possible D gene (6 bases). The germline V and J ends were trimmed by 0 bases and 4 bases, with 15 bases remaining between them. The CDR3 spans 16 residues. CDR1 and CDR2 (germline): SGHTA, FQGNSA. CDR3 nucleotides: TGTGCCAGCAGCTTAGCGCTTCGGACAGTGTCCTATGGCTACACCTTC. Amino acids: CASSLALRTVSYGYTF.

The rearrangement joins TRBV4-3 to TRBJ1-4, with D possibly matching TRBD1 (5 bases). CDR3 length equals 14 residues. V was cut by 4 bases and J by 6 bases, with 12 bases left in between. The germline V gene encodes CDR1 LGHNA and CDR2 YSLEER. CDR3 in DNA: TGCGCCAGCAGCCCCGGGAGGGGCTATGAAAAACTGTTTTTT. Encoded protein: CASSPGRGYEKLFF.

This clonotype has just a few counts. The gene calls are TRBV27 and TRBJ1-1; the D is unclear. The CDR3 has 14 residues. V lost 0 bases and J 8 bases, leaving 13 bases between the germline ends. Germline CDR1 MNHEY, CDR2 SMNVEV (reference sequence). The CDR3 is CASSLSLSQTEAFF. The CDR3 nucleotides are TGTGCCAGCAGTTTATCGCTAAGCCAAACCGAAGCTTTCTTT.

The sample holds one count of this clonotype. It is unclear where the CDR3 begins or ends on the DNA, so no DNA is shown, and the CDR3 is as TCRdb lists it. This chain connects TRBV7-2 to TRBJ2-1; TRBD1 reflects the table's D call only, with no check against the DNA. CDR1 SGHTA and CDR2 FQGNSA come from the germline V gene. The CDR3 totals 16 residues, both ends included. CDR3 amino acids: CASSPWGGGNWDERFF.

This clonotype was counted only a few times. J is TRBJ2-1 and V is TRBV5-1; D call uncertain. The CDR3 consists of 14 residues. Germline lookup yields CDR1 SGHRS and CDR2 YFSETQ. Between the trimmed V and J ends, which lost 0 bases and 4 bases, there was a span of 8 bases. In DNA, the CDR3 is TGCGCCAGCAGCTTGGACGTGGGGTACAATGAGCAGTTCTTC. It codes for CASSLDVGYNEQFF.

The CDR3 loop is CASSRWGDNYGYTF. In DNA, the CDR3 is TGTGCCAGCAGCCGCTGGGGGGATAACTATGGCTACACCTTC. The chain links TRBV7-9 to TRBJ1-2; D is possibly TRBD1 (5 bases). CDR3 size: 14 residues. The V end was cut by 5 bases, the J end by 1 base, with 11 bases between. The germline gives CDR1 SEHNR, CDR2 FQNEAQ (reference sequence).

This clonotype was picked up a small number of times. This sequence joins TRBV7-2 and TRBJ2-4; no clear D. The length of the CDR3 is 16 residues. The germline V gene has CDR1 SGHTA and CDR2 FQGNSA. V was shortened by 0 bases and J by 5 bases, with 14 bases between the two germline ends. CDR3 bases: TGTGCCAGCAGCTTAGCAGAGGAAGCCAAAGAAAACATTCAGTACTTC. This translates into CASSLAEEAKENIQYF.

The chain has TRBV29-1 and TRBJ1-2, with a tentative D call TRBD1 (5 bases). The CDR3 is made up of 13 amino acids. V was clipped by 3 bases and J by 5 bases, with 13 bases between them. Germline CDR1 and CDR2: SQVTM and ANQGSEA. CDR3 sequence (DNA): TGCAGCGTTGACGGGGGACCCGTATATGGCTACACCTTC. As protein: CSVDGGPVYGYTF. Full variable domain (missing parts from reference TRBV29-1 and TRBJ1-2): SAVISQKPSRDICQRGTSLTIQCQVDSQVTMMFWYRQQPGQSLTLIATANQGSEATYESGFVIDKFPISRPNLTFSTLTVSNMSPEDSSIYLCSVDGGPVYGYTFGSGTRLTVV.

V gene TRBV7-2 combines with J gene TRBJ1-6; D gene unclear. Germline V gene data show CDR1 as SGHTA and CDR2 as FQGNSA. CDR3 length: 17 amino acids. Trimming pared 1 base from V and 0 bases from J, leaving 10 bases between. The CDR3 region is CASSLDSRGSYNSPLHF. The DNA of the CDR3 is TGTGCCAGCAGCTTAGATAGCCGGGGCTCCTATAATTCACCCCTCCACTTT. Looking up the rest from reference TRBV7-2 and TRBJ1-6 gives the full variable domain: GAGVSQSPSNKVTEKGKDVELRCDPISGHTALYWYRQSLGQGLEFLIYFQGNSAPDKSGLPSDRFSAERTGGSVSTLTIQRTQQEDSAVYLCASSLDSRGSYNSPLHFGNGTRLTVT.

The chain links TRBV11-1 to TRBJ1-6; TRBD1 is a possible D gene (6 bases). Germline V CDR1 and CDR2: SGHAT, FQDESV (reference sequence). There are 12 residues in the CDR3. Trimming cost V 8 bases and J 10 bases, with 12 bases left between them. CDR3 nucleotide sequence: TGTGCCAGCGGGTGGCAGGGGTCACCCCTCCACTTT. Its protein product is CASGWQGSPLHF.

This clonotype showed up just once. The rearrangement uses TRBV3-1 and TRBJ2-7; D is perhaps TRBD1 (6 bases). Germline V gene lookup returns CDR1 LGHDT and CDR2 YNNKEL (reference sequence). The CDR3 is 14 amino acids. The V end was cut by 4 bases, the J end by 5 bases, with 15 bases between. As DNA, the CDR3 is TGTGCCAGCAGCCCGACAGGTATGGTGCACGAGCAGTACTTC. Amino acids: CASSPTGMVHEQYF.